Sequencing of this T cell receptor beta chain was carried out in a study of cytomegalovirus exposure and HLA in healthy donors. The wider study: The 110 or so validation repertoires used a platform that matched the one used for the 600 to 700 first-cohort repertoires, as a later analysis reported.

Comment on this clone: Its matching antigen is unknown.

Sequenced by immunoSEQ multiplex PCR; TCRdb stores in-frame clones only, minus some. The sample holds over 150,000 clones; about nine tenths are singletons and the top ten take roughly 4.2%. Separation from the roughly 690-subject first cohort characterized the roughly 130-subject validation cohort, to which the donors belonged. Regarding the study as a whole: The authors enumerated under 200 TCR beta chains as linked to cytomegalovirus. In the 120 validation repertoires, about 95% of cluster scores exceeded 0, per a later analysis.

Germline V gives CDR1 LGHNT, CDR2 FRNRAP. Trimming pared 0 bases from V and 10 bases from J, leaving 19 bases between. The CDR3 covers 16 residues. This TCR was sampled from a man aged 18-30 years in good health and CMV-seropositive. Sequenced material: PBMCs. This chain uses TRBV12-5 with TRBJ1-5; TRBD1 might be the D (5 bases). The CDR3 DNA is TGTGCTAGTGGTTTGGTATTGGGGGATCGGGGGGATCCCCAGCATTTT. The encoded protein is CASGLVLGDRGDPQHF.